A selection of T cell receptor beta chains follows, all from one sample in a study of blood T cells in healthy people across ages. TCRdb recomputed calls from the 5' RACE reads with MiXCR, one row per CDR3 protein. The top ten hold about a fifth of the sample, which has around 970,000 distinct CDR3 sequences, roughly half seen once. The sequencing input was blood. Receptor source: a woman aged 60-70 years in good health. The CDR3 runs from the conserved cysteine through the conserved F or W. The D gene is left open where the match is weak. Size is stated for part of the rows, as once, few or many counts, or as a class when the clone is expanded.

>.|TRBV6-1|few|TRBJ2-7|15
TGTGCCAGCAGTGAAATGTCGTCAGCTTCCTACGAGCAGTACTTC
CASSEMSSASYEQYF
>TRBD2|TRBV15|.|TRBJ2-3|15
TGTGCCACCACAAGTAGCGGGAGGGGGCCAGATACGCAGTATTTT
CATTSSGRGPDTQYF
>.|TRBV21-1|.|TRBJ1-5|18
TGTGCCAGCAGCAAAGACCGGTGGACAGTTCATAGCAATCAGCCCCAGCATTTT
CASSKDRWTVHSNQPQHF
>.|TRBV5-1|once|TRBJ2-3|13
TGCGCCAGCAGCGGGTCGTGGGCAGATACGCAGTATTTT
CASSGSWADTQYF
>TRBD2|TRBV5-6|.|TRBJ2-3|16
TGTGCCAGCAGCTTCCGGACTAGCGGGAGGGCAGATACGCAGTATTTT
CASSFRTSGRADTQYF
>TRBD2|TRBV4-1|.|TRBJ2-5|19
TGCGCCGGCAGCCAAGGGTCTGGTAGCGGGAGGGTCCGGCGGTATGAGCAGTACTTC
CAGSQGSGSGRVRRYEQYF
>.|TRBV12-3/TRBV12-4|.|TRBJ2-1|15
TGTGCCAGCAACAAGAGGGACCTCCTAGGCAATGAGCAGTTCTTC
CASNKRDLLGNEQFF
>.|TRBV6-5|few|TRBJ1-4|14
TGTGCCAGCAGTTTGGGCAGAGTAAATGAAAAACTGTTTTTT
CASSLGRVNEKLFF
>.|TRBV12-3/TRBV12-4|many|TRBJ2-1|11
TGTGCCAGCAGGTTCTACAATGAGCAGTTCTTC
CASRFYNEQFF
>TRBD1|TRBV6-1|.|TRBJ2-1|17
TGTGCCAGCAGCTTCAAAAGGACAGGAACCTCTCCAAGTGAGCAGTTCTTC
CASSFKRTGTSPSEQFF
>.|TRBV14|.|TRBJ2-1|16
TGTGCCAGCAGCCAAGGTAGCGGAAAAGGTCACAATGAGCAGTTCTTC
CASSQGSGKGHNEQFF
>TRBD2|TRBV28|.|TRBJ2-3|19
TGTGCCAGCAGTTTAAGGTCTGCGGGAGGGCCTCAACACACAGATACGCAGTATTTT
CASSLRSAGGPQHTDTQYF
>.|TRBV3-1|.|TRBJ2-7|16
TGTGCCAGCAGCCTGATAGGAGCGAGACCTTCCTACGAGCAGTACTTC
CASSLIGARPSYEQYF
>TRBD1|TRBV5-1|once|TRBJ2-3|16
TGCGCCAGCAGCTCACCAACAGGGGTGGAAGGAGATACGCAGTATTTT
CASSSPTGVEGDTQYF
>.|TRBV7-6|many|TRBJ1-1|14
TGTGCCAGCAGCTTGGGCAGGTTGAACACTGAAGCTTTCTTT
CASSLGRLNTEAFF
>.|TRBV3-1|few|TRBJ2-5|14
TGTGCCAGCAGCCAAACTACGGGTAGGGAGACCCAGTACTTC
CASSQTTGRETQYF
>.|TRBV28|.|TRBJ2-6|16
TGTGCCAGCAGTTTCCCACGGCAGGCCGGGGCCAACGTCCTGACTTTC
CASSFPRQAGANVLTF
>.|TRBV6-5|.|TRBJ2-5|13
TGTGCCAGCAGGGGTGGTTCACAAGAGACCCAGTACTTC
CASRGGSQETQYF
>.|TRBV6-2/TRBV6-3|many|TRBJ2-7|11
TGTGCCAGCAGTTACCTCCACGAGCAGTACTTC
CASSYLHEQYF
>TRBD2|TRBV12-3/TRBV12-4|.|TRBJ2-7|16
TGTGCCAGCAGTTTAGCCGGGGGGACTAGCGTCTACGAGCAGTACTTC
CASSLAGGTSVYEQYF
>.|TRBV20-1|.|TRBJ2-1|13
TGCAGTGCCGCGGAGCGGGTTTACAATGAGCAGTTCTTC
CSAAERVYNEQFF
>TRBD2|TRBV29-1|.|TRBJ2-6|14
TGCAGCGCTAGCGGACGCTCTGGGGCCAACGTCCTGACTTTC
CSASGRSGANVLTF
>.|TRBV28|.|TRBJ2-5|14
TGTGCCAGCAGTCCTCCCGGGACGGTAGAGACCCAGTACTTC
CASSPPGTVETQYF
>.|TRBV10-3|.|TRBJ2-7|13
TGTGCCATCAGTGATGGGGGCGCCTGCGAGCAGTACTTC
CAISDGGACEQYF
>.|TRBV25-1|.|TRBJ2-1|12
TGTGCCAGCAGAAATCAGCTCAATGAGCAGTTCTTC
CASRNQLNEQFF
>TRBD2|TRBV3-1|few|TRBJ2-5|17
TGTGCCAGCAGCCCCCCTTGGGTGGCTAGCGGTCAAGAGACCCAGTACTTC
CASSPPWVASGQETQYF
>TRBD2|TRBV18|.|TRBJ2-7|16
TGTGCCAGCTCACAAGCTACCGGGACTAGCTTCTACGAGCAGTACTTC
CASSQATGTSFYEQYF
>TRBD2|TRBV4-1|.|TRBJ2-7|19
TGCGCCAGCAGCCTCTCCTGGACTAGCGGGAGGGCCGGGCCCTACGAGCAGTACTTC
CASSLSWTSGRAGPYEQYF
>.|TRBV6-6|.|TRBJ2-1|14
TGTGCCAGCACCCAAGATAGCTCCTACAATGAGCAGTTCTTC
CASTQDSSYNEQFF
>.|TRBV7-2|.|TRBJ2-3|14
TGTGCCAGCAGCATCCGGACGAGAACAGATACGCAGTATTTT
CASSIRTRTDTQYF
>TRBD2|TRBV18|few|TRBJ2-3|16
TGTGCCAGCTCACCGGGGACTAGCGGACACACAGATACGCAGTATTTT
CASSPGTSGHTDTQYF
>TRBD2|TRBV20-1|few|TRBJ2-1|13
TGCAGTGCTGGGGGACTAGCGGGAGTTGAGCAGTTCTTC
CSAGGLAGVEQFF
>.|TRBV5-1|.|TRBJ1-1|13
TGCGCCAGCAGCGTTTCGGTGAACACTGAAGCTTTCTTT
CASSVSVNTEAFF
>.|TRBV7-9|few|TRBJ2-7|13
TGTGCCAGCAGCCATTACGCTGCCTACGAGCAGTACTTC
CASSHYAAYEQYF
>TRBD1|TRBV28|.|TRBJ1-2|18
TGTGCCAGCAGTTTCCTAACAGGGGCGGGTCGCCTTTTCTATGGCTACACCTTC
CASSFLTGAGRLFYGYTF
>.|TRBV10-3|.|TRBJ2-7|15
TGTGCCATCAGTGAGTCCGCATCAGTTCTCTACGAGCAGTACTTC
CAISESASVLYEQYF
>.|TRBV30|.|TRBJ1-6|13
TGTGCCTGGGACGAGGTGGATAATTCACCCCTCCACTTT
CAWDEVDNSPLHF
>TRBD2|TRBV20-1|few|TRBJ2-1|15
TGCAGTGCTAGAAGAGCGGGAGGGCCTGACAATGAGCAGTTCTTC
CSARRAGGPDNEQFF